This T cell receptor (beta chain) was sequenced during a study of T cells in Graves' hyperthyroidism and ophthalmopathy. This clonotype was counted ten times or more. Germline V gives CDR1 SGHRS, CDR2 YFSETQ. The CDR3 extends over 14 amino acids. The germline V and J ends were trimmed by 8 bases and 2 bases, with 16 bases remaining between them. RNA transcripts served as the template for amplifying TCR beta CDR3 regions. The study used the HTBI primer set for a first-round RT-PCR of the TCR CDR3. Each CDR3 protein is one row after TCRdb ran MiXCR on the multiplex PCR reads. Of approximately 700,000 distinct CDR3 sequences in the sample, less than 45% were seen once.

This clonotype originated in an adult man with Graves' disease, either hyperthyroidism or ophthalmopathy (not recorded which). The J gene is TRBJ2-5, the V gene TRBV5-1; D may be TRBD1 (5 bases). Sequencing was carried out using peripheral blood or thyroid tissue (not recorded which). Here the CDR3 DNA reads TGCGCCAGTAAGGAATTTACAGGTCAAGAGACCCAGTACTTC. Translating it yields CASKEFTGQETQYF.